What follows is one T cell receptor (beta chain) and its context. Thyroid surgery took place with no prior treatment in any patient. This entry comes from a study of metastatic and nonmetastatic thyroid tumors. As for the study in general: Repertoire data that came from the blood and tumor or nodule tissue of malignant and benign thyroid patients were compared.

As originally analysed: It was from CDR3 differences across clinicopathological groups that a distant-metastasis classifier for papillary thyroid cancer was built. TCRdb re-called the PCR reads through MiXCR. The V and J calls come from TCRdb's annotation, not from the publication. The sample carries several thousand clones, under 35% recorded once. This CDR3 contains 14 residues. Deletions cut 1 base from V and 5 bases from J, with 12 bases between. Germline CDR1 MNHEY, CDR2 SVGEGT. The source is a male donor with papillary thyroid cancer or a benign thyroid nodule (not recorded which). Some clones in this sample may be carry-over from other donors' samples. The chain has TRBV6-2 or TRBV6-3 and TRBJ2-7; no definite D call. Sequencing was done on a sample of tumor tissue. The DNA of the CDR3 is TGTGCCAGCAGTTACTTTGGGTGGAAGGACGAGCAGTACTTC. Translating it yields CASSYFGWKDEQYF.